This T cell receptor (beta chain) stems from a study of identical twins. General study points: Researchers caution that invariant MAIT and iNKT cells could partly confound zero-insertion analyses.

This clonotype was observed many times. Its antigen is still unknown. The germline gives CDR1 MGHRA, CDR2 YSYEKL. The CDR3 has 14 residues. With V trimmed by 2 bases and J by 4 bases, 4 bases remained unmatched. TCRdb recomputed calls from the 5' RACE reads with MiXCR, one row per CDR3 protein. The data hold under 900,000 distinct CDR3 sequences, with 9% to 15% observed a single time. These sequences were also reported in another study, on yellow fever vaccine responses in identical twins.

The chain links TRBV4-1 to TRBJ1-1, with 7 bases matching TRBD1. This TCR was recovered from a woman aged 18-29 years in good health. The material sequenced was PBMCs. CDR3 DNA sequence: TGCGCCAGCAGCCAAATGACAGGGATCACTGAAGCTTTCTTT. Translating it yields CASSQMTGITEAFF.